These T cell receptor beta chains were read from a single sample in a study of beta chain features in type 1 diabetes. Using immunoSEQ multiplex PCR, the repertoire was profiled, and TCRdb retains in-frame clones only, with some absent. This table has around 140,000 clones, roughly a tenth appearing once. The sample comprised naive CD4+ T cells from blood. The receptors here all came from a man aged 18-30 years in good health. Both conserved end residues are part of each CDR3. Each record gives: CDR3 length, V gene, clone size, J gene, D gene, CDR3 protein, CDR3 DNA. A D gene is named only where the DNA matches it firmly. Size is stated for part of the rows, as once, few or many counts, or as a class when the clone is expanded.

13	TRBV6-1	.	TRBJ1-1	.	CASNLGGDTEAFF	TGTGCCAGCAACTTAGGGGGGGACACTGAAGCTTTCTTT
14	TRBV19	.	TRBJ2-5	.	CAVSRGGFQETQYF	TGTGCCGTCTCTAGGGGGGGCTTCCAAGAGACCCAGTACTTC
14	TRBV28	.	TRBJ1-2	TRBD1	CASSQTTGNYGYTF	TGTGCCAGCAGTCAAACGACAGGGAACTATGGCTACACCTTC
14	TRBV5-5	.	TRBJ2-7	TRBD2	CASSLYGGEYEQYF	TGTGCCAGCAGCTTGTACGGGGGGGAGTACGAGCAGTACTTC
15	TRBV5-6	few	TRBJ2-5	TRBD2	CASSLPLAGLETQYF	TGTGCCAGCAGCTTGCCGCTAGCGGGGTTAGAGACCCAGTACTTC
15	TRBV14	.	TRBJ2-5	TRBD2	CASSQLLAGEETQYF	TGTGCCAGCAGCCAATTGCTAGCGGGGGAAGAGACCCAGTACTTC
13	TRBV7-9	few	TRBJ1-1	.	CASSLKGQGEAFF	TGTGCCAGCAGCTTAAAGGGCCAGGGTGAAGCTTTCTTT
15	TRBV7-2	few	TRBJ2-2	TRBD2	CASSLGLAITGELFF	TGTGCCAGCAGCTTAGGACTAGCGATTACCGGGGAGCTGTTTTTT
13	TRBV7-9	few	TRBJ2-7	TRBD1	CASSQGATYEQYF	TGTGCCAGCAGCCAGGGGGCCACCTACGAGCAGTACTTC
15	TRBV5-6	few	TRBJ1-6	.	CASSLVGRSESPLHF	TGTGCCAGCAGCTTGGTAGGCCGCTCGGAGTCACCCCTCCACTTT
17	TRBV19	.	TRBJ2-2	TRBD2	CASSRGLAGDTTGELFF	TGTGCCAGTAGCCGGGGACTAGCGGGGGACACGACCGGGGAGCTGTTTTTT
14	TRBV5-1	few	TRBJ1-1	.	CASSWADTHTEAFF	TGCGCCAGCAGCTGGGCCGACACCCACACTGAAGCTTTCTTT
16	TRBV9	few	TRBJ1-5	.	CASSVVDREVNQPQHF	TGTGCCAGCAGCGTCGTAGATCGGGAAGTCAATCAGCCCCAGCATTTT
18	TRBV7-2	few	TRBJ1-1	TRBD1	CASSLLTPGGTANTEAFF	TGTGCCAGCAGCTTATTAACCCCAGGGGGGACAGCTAACACTGAAGCTTTCTTT
13	TRBV30	.	TRBJ1-1	.	CAWSGGDFTEAFF	TGTGCCTGGAGTGGTGGGGACTTCACTGAAGCTTTCTTT
13	TRBV28	.	TRBJ2-7	.	CASSPTPSYEQYF	TGTGCCAGCAGCCCGACTCCTTCCTACGAGCAGTACTTC
16	TRBV7-2	.	TRBJ2-6	.	CASSLVRRAGANVLTF	TGTGCCAGCAGCTTAGTTCGCCGAGCTGGGGCCAACGTCCTGACTTTC
15	TRBV5-4	.	TRBJ2-1	TRBD2	CASSLTSGGYNEQFF	TGTGCCAGCAGCCTTACTAGCGGGGGATACAATGAGCAGTTCTTC
16	TRBV14	few	TRBJ2-1	.	CASSQGSGSFYNEQFF	TGTGCCAGCAGCCAAGGTTCCGGGTCGTTTTACAATGAGCAGTTCTTC
14	TRBV7-2	.	TRBJ2-5	.	CASSLRSTGETQYF	TGTGCCAGCAGCTTGAGAAGTACCGGAGAGACCCAGTACTTC
14	TRBV29-1	many	TRBJ2-7	.	CSVVRRARSYEQYF	TGCAGCGTTGTCCGGAGGGCCCGCTCCTACGAGCAGTACTTC
15	TRBV19	few	TRBJ2-7	TRBD1	CASSIGTGGTYEQYF	TGTGCCAGTAGTATAGGTACAGGGGGAACCTACGAGCAGTACTTC
16	TRBV7-9	few	TRBJ2-2	TRBD1	CASRPGQAANTGELFF	TGTGCCAGCAGACCGGGACAGGCCGCGAACACCGGGGAGCTGTTTTTT
15	TRBV7-8	.	TRBJ1-4	.	CASSLQGRGYEKLFF	TGTGCCAGCAGCTTACAAGGCAGGGGATATGAAAAACTGTTTTTT
11	TRBV5-4	.	TRBJ2-5	.	CASSSQETQYF	TGTGCCAGCAGCTCTCAAGAGACCCAGTACTTC
15	TRBV30	.	TRBJ1-6	TRBD1	CAWSVRGQNNSPLHF	TGTGCCTGGAGCGTCAGGGGGCAGAATAATTCACCCCTCCACTTT
13	TRBV14	few	TRBJ2-3	TRBD2	CASRLAGSDTQYF	TGTGCCAGCAGATTAGCGGGGTCAGATACGCAGTATTTT
15	TRBV13	few	TRBJ2-1	.	CASTPMGLSYNEQFF	TGTGCCAGCACCCCAATGGGGCTCTCCTACAATGAGCAGTTCTTC
16	TRBV6-6	few	TRBJ1-2	TRBD1	CASSRRDRGRNYGYTF	TGTGCCAGCAGTCGCAGGGACAGGGGACGAAACTATGGCTACACCTTC
14	TRBV28	few	TRBJ2-5	.	CASSPEGAGETQYF	TGTGCCAGCAGCCCGGAGGGGGCGGGAGAGACCCAGTACTTC
15	TRBV7-2	.	TRBJ2-4	TRBD2	CASRPSGGAKNIQYF	TGTGCCAGCAGACCTAGCGGGGGGGCCAAAAACATTCAGTACTTC
13	TRBV5-6	.	TRBJ1-2	TRBD1	CASSFAGGYGYTF	TGTGCCAGCAGCTTCGCAGGGGGCTATGGCTACACCTTC
14	TRBV4-3	few	TRBJ2-2	.	CASRQDANTGELFF	TGCGCCAGCAGACAGGATGCGAACACCGGGGAGCTGTTTTTT
17	TRBV7-7	.	TRBJ2-5	TRBD2	CASSLVRLAGGIETQYF	TGTGCCAGCAGCTTAGTACGGCTAGCGGGGGGGATTGAGACCCAGTACTTC
12	TRBV7-8	.	TRBJ1-5	.	CASSLPPLAQHF	TGTGCCAGCAGCCTACCCCCTCTGGCCCAGCATTTT
14	TRBV2	few	TRBJ1-5	.	CASSGARGDQPQHF	TGTGCCAGCAGTGGTGCCAGGGGAGATCAGCCCCAGCATTTT
16	TRBV5-1	few	TRBJ2-1	TRBD2	CASSSRTSGEVNEQFF	TGCGCCAGCAGCTCTCGGACTAGCGGGGAAGTCAATGAGCAGTTCTTC
14	TRBV11-2	few	TRBJ2-5	TRBD2	CASHGGTYQETQYF	TGTGCCAGTCACGGGGGGACCTACCAAGAGACCCAGTACTTC
14	TRBV5-1	.	TRBJ2-7	.	CASSLSATLYEQYF	TGCGCCAGCAGCTTATCAGCGACTCTATACGAGCAGTACTTC
16	TRBV5-4	few	TRBJ2-3	TRBD2	CASSLALAGGGDTQYF	TGTGCCAGCAGCTTGGCACTAGCGGGGGGGGGAGATACGCAGTATTTT
15	TRBV7-8	few	TRBJ2-1	.	CASSLATGSYNEQFF	TGTGCCAGCAGCTTAGCGACAGGTTCCTACAATGAGCAGTTCTTC
13	TRBV11-3	few	TRBJ1-1	TRBD1	CASSSGQYTEAFF	TGTGCCAGCAGCTCGGGACAGTACACTGAAGCTTTCTTT
11	TRBV30	many	TRBJ2-1	TRBD2	CAWSAGGEQFF	TGTGCCTGGAGTGCGGGGGGTGAGCAGTTCTTC
14	TRBV5-1	.	TRBJ1-1	.	CASSLVQGRDEAFF	TGCGCCAGCAGCTTGGTCCAGGGAAGAGATGAAGCTTTCTTT
11	TRBV20-1	.	TRBJ1-1	.	CSATQNTEAFF	TGCAGTGCTACCCAAAACACTGAAGCTTTCTTT
16	TRBV9	few	TRBJ2-7	TRBD2	CASTVGVAGGRDEQYF	TGTGCCAGCACCGTGGGTGTAGCGGGGGGTCGCGACGAGCAGTACTTC
15	TRBV7-2	.	TRBJ2-1	.	CASSRIGLLGDEQFF	TGTGCCAGCAGTCGTATTGGACTTCTCGGGGATGAGCAGTTCTTC
16	TRBV6-6	few	TRBJ2-7	.	CASSYPSGTHSYEQYF	TGTGCCAGCAGTTACCCCTCCGGGACACACTCCTACGAGCAGTACTTC
19	TRBV4-2	few	TRBJ2-5	TRBD1	CASSQDSAGGPIIQETQYF	TGTGCCAGCAGCCAAGATTCTGCAGGGGGCCCTATTATCCAAGAGACCCAGTACTTC
16	TRBV28	.	TRBJ1-5	.	CASSPYGGGRRQPQHF	TGTGCCAGCAGTCCCTATGGGGGGGGGCGGAGGCAGCCCCAGCATTTT
15	TRBV6-5	few	TRBJ2-2	.	CASSYWAGVTGELFF	TGTGCCAGCAGTTACTGGGCAGGGGTAACCGGGGAGCTGTTTTTT